Detailed here is one T cell receptor (beta chain). Its antigen is not known. The record originates from a study of shared clonotypes between healthy human individuals. In the original workflow: From ImmunoSEQ came sequences covering only the junction and carrying no quality scores, so filtering differed. Libraries were prepared by immunoSEQ multiplex PCR; TCRdb keeps only in-frame clonotypes and omits some of them. V and J calls and clone size follow that table, whereas D and trimming were derived from the DNA. The sample has more than 2,000,000 clones, over 85% seen once; the top ten hold about 0.13%. CDR1 is LNHDA and CDR2 is SQIVND in the germline V gene (reference sequence). The CDR3 consists of 15 residues. After removal of 4 bases from V and 2 bases from J, the junction contained 1 base not matched to a gene. Study observations and caveats: Estimated richness values were generally larger in naive subsets than in memory subsets.

J is TRBJ2-3 and V is TRBV19; the match to TRBD2 covers 12 bases. Material for sequencing was naive CD4+ T cells sorted from blood. Subset noted: CD45RA+ positively selected. This TCR derives from a man between 18 and 35 years old in good health. DNA for the CDR3: TGTGCCAGTAGTAGACTAGCGGGGGCCACAGATACGCAGTATTTT. It is translated as CASSRLAGATDTQYF.